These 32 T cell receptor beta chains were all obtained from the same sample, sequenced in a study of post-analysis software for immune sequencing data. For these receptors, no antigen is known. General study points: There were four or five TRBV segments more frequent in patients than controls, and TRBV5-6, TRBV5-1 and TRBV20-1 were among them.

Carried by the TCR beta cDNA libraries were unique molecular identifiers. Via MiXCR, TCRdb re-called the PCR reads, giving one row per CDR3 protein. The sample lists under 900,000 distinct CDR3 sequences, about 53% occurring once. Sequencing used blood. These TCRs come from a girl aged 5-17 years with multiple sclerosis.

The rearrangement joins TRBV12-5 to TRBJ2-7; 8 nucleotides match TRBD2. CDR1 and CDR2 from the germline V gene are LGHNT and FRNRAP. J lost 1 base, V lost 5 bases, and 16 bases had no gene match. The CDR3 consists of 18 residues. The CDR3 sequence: CASGTPEGGSGNSYEQYF. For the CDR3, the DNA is TGTGCTAGTGGTACCCCCGAAGGGGGTAGCGGGAATTCCTACGAGCAGTACTTC.

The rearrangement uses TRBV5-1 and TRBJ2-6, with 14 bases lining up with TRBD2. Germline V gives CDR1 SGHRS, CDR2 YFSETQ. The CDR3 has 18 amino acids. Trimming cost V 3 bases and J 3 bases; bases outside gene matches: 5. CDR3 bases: TGCGCCAGCAGCTCGGGACTAGCGGGAGCTAATGGGGCCAACGTCCTGACTTTC. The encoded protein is CASSSGLAGANGANVLTF.

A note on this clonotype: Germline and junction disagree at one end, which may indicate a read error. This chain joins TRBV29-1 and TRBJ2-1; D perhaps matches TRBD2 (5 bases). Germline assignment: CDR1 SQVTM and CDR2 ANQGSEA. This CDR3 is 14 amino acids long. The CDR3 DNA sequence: TGCAGCGTTGACTATCCGGGAACCTACAATGAGCAGTTCTTT. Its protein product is CSVDYPGTYNEQFF.

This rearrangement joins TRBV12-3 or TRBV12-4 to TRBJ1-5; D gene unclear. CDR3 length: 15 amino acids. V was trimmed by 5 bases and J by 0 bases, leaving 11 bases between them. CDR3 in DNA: TGTGCCAGCAGTCTCCGGGGTACTAGCAATCAGCCCCAGCATTTT. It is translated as CASSLRGTSNQPQHF.

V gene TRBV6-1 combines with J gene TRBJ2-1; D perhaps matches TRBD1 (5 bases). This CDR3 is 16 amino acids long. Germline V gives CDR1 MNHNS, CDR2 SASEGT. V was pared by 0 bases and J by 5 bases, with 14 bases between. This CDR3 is CASSEARQGNNNEQFF. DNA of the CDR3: TGTGCCAGCAGTGAAGCTCGGCAGGGTAACAACAATGAGCAGTTCTTC.

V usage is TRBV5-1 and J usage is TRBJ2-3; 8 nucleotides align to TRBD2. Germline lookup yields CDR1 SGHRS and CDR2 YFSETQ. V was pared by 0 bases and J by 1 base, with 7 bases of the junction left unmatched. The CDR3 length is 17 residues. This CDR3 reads CASSLAPGGPGTDTQYF. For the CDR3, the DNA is TGCGCCAGCAGCTTGGCCCCGGGAGGGCCGGGCACAGATACGCAGTATTTT.

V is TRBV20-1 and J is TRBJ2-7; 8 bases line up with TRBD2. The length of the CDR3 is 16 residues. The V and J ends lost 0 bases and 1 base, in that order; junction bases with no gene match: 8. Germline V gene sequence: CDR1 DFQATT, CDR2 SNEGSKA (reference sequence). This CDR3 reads CSARDLSGSLSYEQYF. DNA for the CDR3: TGCAGTGCTAGAGATCTCAGCGGGAGCCTATCCTACGAGCAGTACTTC.

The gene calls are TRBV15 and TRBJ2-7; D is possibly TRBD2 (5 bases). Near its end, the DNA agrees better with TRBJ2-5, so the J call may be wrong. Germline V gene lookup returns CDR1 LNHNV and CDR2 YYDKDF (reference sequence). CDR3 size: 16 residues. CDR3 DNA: TGTGCCACCAGCAGAGCCCATCGATCCCGAGGGGAGACCCAGTACTTC. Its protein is CATSRAHRSRGETQYF.

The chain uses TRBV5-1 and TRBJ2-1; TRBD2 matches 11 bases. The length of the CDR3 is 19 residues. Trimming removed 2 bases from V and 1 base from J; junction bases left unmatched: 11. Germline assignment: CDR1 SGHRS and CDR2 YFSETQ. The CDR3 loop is CASSLTGTSGMGSYNEQFF. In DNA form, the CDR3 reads TGCGCCAGCAGCTTAACCGGGACTAGCGGAATGGGGTCCTACAATGAGCAGTTCTTC.

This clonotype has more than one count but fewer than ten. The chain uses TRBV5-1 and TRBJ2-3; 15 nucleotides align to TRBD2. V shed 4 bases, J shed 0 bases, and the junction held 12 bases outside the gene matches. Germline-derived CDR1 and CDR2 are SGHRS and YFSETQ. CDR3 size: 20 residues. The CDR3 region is CASSHLVGLAGGTSTDTQYF. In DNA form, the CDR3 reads TGCGCCAGCAGCCATCTTGTGGGACTAGCGGGAGGCACGAGCACAGATACGCAGTATTTT.

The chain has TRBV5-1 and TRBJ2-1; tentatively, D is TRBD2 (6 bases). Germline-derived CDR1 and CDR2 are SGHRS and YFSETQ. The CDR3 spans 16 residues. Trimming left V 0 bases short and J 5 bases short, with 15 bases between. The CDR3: CASSLGGVGMDNEQFF. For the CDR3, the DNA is TGCGCCAGCAGCTTGGGGGGGGTTGGGATGGACAATGAGCAGTTCTTC.

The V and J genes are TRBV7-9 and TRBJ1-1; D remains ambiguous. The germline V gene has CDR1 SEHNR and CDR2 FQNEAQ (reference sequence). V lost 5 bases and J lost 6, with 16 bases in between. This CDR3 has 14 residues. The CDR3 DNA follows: TGTGCCAGCAGCCCCGGACTCACGGGCGCTGAAGCTTTCTTT. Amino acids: CASSPGLTGAEAFF.

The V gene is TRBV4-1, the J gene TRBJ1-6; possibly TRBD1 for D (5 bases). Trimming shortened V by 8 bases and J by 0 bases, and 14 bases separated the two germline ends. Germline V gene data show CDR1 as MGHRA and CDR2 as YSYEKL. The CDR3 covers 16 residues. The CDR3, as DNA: TGCGCCAGCTCTCTGGGGGGAAACTCCTATAATTCACCCCTCCACTTT. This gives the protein CASSLGGNSYNSPLHF.

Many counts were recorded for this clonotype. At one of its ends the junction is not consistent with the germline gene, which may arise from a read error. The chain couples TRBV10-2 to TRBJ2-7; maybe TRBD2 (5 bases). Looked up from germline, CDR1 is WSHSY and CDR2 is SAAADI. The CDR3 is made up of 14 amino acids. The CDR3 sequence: CASSPGLSSYEQYF. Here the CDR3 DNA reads TGTGCCAGCAGTCCGGGGTTGAGCTCCTACGAGCAGTACTTC.

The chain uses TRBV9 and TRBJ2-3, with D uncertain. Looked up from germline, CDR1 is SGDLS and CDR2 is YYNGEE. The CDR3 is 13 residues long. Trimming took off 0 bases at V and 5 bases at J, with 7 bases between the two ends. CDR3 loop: CASSVEIGDTQYF. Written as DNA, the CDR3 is TGTGCCAGCAGCGTAGAAATCGGAGATACGCAGTATTTT.

The CDR3 DNA is TGTGCCAGCAGCCCATCCAGACAGGGGACAGATACGCAGTATTTT. It translates to CASSPSRQGTDTQYF. The V and J genes are TRBV7-9 and TRBJ2-3; 8 bases are a match to TRBD1. The CDR3 totals 15 residues. Unmatched junction bases numbered 7, after V lost 5 bases and J lost 3 bases. The V gene's germline CDR1 is SEHNR and CDR2 FQNEAQ (reference sequence).

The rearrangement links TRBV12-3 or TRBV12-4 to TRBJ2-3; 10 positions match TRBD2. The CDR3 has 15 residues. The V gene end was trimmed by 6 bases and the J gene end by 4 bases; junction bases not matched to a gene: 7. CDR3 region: CASRTGLAGADTQYF. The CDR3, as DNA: TGTGCCAGCAGGACGGGGCTAGCGGGAGCAGATACGCAGTATTTT.

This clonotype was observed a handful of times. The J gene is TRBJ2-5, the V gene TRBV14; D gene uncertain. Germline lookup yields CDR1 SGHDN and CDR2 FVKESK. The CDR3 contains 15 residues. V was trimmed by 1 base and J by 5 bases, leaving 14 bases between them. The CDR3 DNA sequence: TGTGCCAGCAGCCAAGCCACGGGCTACGTGGAGACCCAGTACTTC. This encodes CASSQATGYVETQYF.

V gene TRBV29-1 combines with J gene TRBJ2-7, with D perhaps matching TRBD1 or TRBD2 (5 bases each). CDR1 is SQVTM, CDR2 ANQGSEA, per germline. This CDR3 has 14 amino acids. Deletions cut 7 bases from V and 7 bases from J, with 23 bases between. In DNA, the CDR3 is TGCAGCGCTCCTTCGGGACCTACGGGAAATGAGCAGTACTTC. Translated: CSAPSGPTGNEQYF.

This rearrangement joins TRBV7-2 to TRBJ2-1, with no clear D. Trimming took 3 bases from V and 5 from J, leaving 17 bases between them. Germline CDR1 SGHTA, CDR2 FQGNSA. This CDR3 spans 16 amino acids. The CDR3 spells CASSFLGGRSDNEQFF. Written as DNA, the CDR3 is TGTGCCAGCAGCTTCCTCGGCGGACGATCCGACAATGAGCAGTTCTTC.

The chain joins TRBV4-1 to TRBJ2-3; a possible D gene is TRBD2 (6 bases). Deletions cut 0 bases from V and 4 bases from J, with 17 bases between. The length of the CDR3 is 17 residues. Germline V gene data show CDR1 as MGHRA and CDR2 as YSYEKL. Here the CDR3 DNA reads TGCGCCAGCAGCCAAGACGGAGGGCGGGGCGGGGCAGATACGCAGTATTTT. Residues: CASSQDGGRGGADTQYF.

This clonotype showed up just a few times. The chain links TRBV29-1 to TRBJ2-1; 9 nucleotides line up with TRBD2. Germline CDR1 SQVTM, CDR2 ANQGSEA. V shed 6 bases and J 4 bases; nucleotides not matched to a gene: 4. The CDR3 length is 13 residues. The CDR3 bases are TGCAGCGTCCTTAGCGGGAGTTACAATGAGCAGTTCTTC. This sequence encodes CSVLSGSYNEQFF.

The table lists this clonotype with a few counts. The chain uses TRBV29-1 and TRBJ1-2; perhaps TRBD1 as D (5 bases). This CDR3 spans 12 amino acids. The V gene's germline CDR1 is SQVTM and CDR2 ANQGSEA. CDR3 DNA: TGCACCCCGCAGGGACGGGTCTATGGCTACACCTTC. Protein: CTPQGRVYGYTF.

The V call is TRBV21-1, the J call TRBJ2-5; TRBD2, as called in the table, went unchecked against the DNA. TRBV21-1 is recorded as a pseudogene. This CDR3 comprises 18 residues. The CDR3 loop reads CASSKALILAGGQETQYF. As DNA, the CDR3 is TGTGCCAGCAGCAAAGCGCTCATACTAGCGGGAGGGCAAGAGACCCAGTACTTC.

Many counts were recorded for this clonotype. The CDR3 region has the DNA TGCAGCGTTGTTCAGGGGACCTCCGAGCAGTACTTC. Translated: CSVVQGTSEQYF. The J gene is TRBJ2-7, the V gene TRBV29-1, with D perhaps TRBD1 (6 bases). V was trimmed by 4 bases and J by 6 bases, leaving 13 bases between them. The CDR3 contains 12 residues. Germline loops: CDR1 SQVTM, CDR2 ANQGSEA.

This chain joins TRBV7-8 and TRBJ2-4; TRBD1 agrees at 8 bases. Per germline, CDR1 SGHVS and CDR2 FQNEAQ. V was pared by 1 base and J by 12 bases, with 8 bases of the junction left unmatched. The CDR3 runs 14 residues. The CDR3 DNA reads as TGTGCCAGCAGCTTAGAGGAACAGGGGGTCTCTCAGTACTTC. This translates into CASSLEEQGVSQYF.

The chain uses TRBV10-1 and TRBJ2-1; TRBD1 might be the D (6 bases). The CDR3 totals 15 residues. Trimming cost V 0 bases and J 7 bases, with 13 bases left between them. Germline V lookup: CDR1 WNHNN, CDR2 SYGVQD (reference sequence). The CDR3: CASSESNAGENEQFF. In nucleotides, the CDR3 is TGCGCCAGCAGTGAGTCGAACGCAGGGGAGAATGAGCAGTTCTTC.

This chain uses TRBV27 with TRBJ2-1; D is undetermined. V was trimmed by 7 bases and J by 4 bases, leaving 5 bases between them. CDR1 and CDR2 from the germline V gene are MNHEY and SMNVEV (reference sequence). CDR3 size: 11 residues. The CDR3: CASNRYNEQFF. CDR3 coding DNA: TGTGCCAGCAACCGATACAATGAGCAGTTCTTC.

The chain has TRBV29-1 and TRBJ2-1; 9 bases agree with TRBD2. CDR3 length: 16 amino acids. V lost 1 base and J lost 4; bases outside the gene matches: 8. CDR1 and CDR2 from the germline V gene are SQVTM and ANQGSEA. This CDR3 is CSVEGGVLAGYNEQFF. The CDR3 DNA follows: TGCAGCGTTGAAGGGGGGGTGCTAGCGGGGTACAATGAGCAGTTCTTC.

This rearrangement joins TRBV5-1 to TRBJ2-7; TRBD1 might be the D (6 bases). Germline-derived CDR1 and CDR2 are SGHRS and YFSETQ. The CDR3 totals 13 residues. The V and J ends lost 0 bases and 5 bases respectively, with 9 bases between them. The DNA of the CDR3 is TGCGCCAGCAGCTTGGGTAGGGGGAACGAGCAGTACTTC. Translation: CASSLGRGNEQYF.

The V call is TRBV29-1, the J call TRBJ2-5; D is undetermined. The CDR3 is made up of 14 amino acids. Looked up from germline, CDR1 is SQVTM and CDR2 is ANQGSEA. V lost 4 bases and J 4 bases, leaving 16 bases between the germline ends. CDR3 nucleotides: TGCAGCGTTGTCGCGCCCACCTCCGGAGAGACCCAGTACTTC. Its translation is CSVVAPTSGETQYF.

CDR3 sequence: CASSLGPDRRQYF. In nucleotides, the CDR3 is TGCGCCAGCAGCTTGGGGCCTGATAGAAGGCAGTACTTC. This chain joins TRBV5-1 and TRBJ2-7, with D uncertain. Germline V CDR1 and CDR2: SGHRS, YFSETQ. The ends were cut back, 0 bases at V and 9 bases at J, with 13 bases in the middle. The CDR3 covers 13 residues.